The T cell receptor (beta chain) under discussion was sequenced for a study of CD4 T cells in relation to SARS-CoV-2 and coronaviruses. General study findings and limits: The cross-reactivity analysis covered only spike protein, not other viral proteins. In around 67% of donors, memory CD4+ clonotypes crossrecognized SARS-CoV-2 and at least one common cold coronavirus spike. SARS-CoV-2-driven expansion was significantly weaker in crossreactive than monoreactive clones.

Profiled with immunoSEQ multiplex PCR; TCRdb holds only in-frame clones, not every one. The repertoire has some 69,000 clones, about 94% of them found once; the top ten carry around 0.15%. The unexposed donors gave CD4+ T cells in about 2011-2019, prior to COVID-19. Naive and memory CD4+ T cells were separated from cryopreserved PBMCs. V lost 6 bases to trimming and J lost 5 bases, with 11 bases between them. The CDR3 loop spans 13 amino acids. Germline V gene data show CDR1 as LNHDA and CDR2 as SQIVND (reference sequence). As regards this clone: The antigen remains unidentified.

The specimen was naive CD4+ T cells from PBMCs. Subset here: naive CD4+ T cells isolated by negative enrichment. The source is a human donor in good health. This chain joins TRBV19 and TRBJ2-1; a possible D gene is TRBD1 (6 bases). The CDR3 here is CASRRTVNNEQFF. CDR3 DNA: TGTGCCAGTAGACGGACAGTCAACAATGAGCAGTTCTTC. Looking up the rest from reference TRBV19 and TRBJ2-1 gives the full variable domain: DGGITQSPKYLFRKEGQNVTLSCEQNLNHDAMYWYRQDPGQGLRLIYYSQIVNDFQKGDIAEGYSVSREKKESFPLTVTSAQKNPTAFYLCASRRTVNNEQFFGPGTRLTVL.